This T cell receptor beta chain was observed in a study of OX40 agonist ivuxolimab in advanced cancers. Study context: Every patient in dose escalation had hepatocellular carcinoma, melanoma, renal cell or head and neck cancer.

Details on this clone: Its cognate antigen is unknown.

Study-level results: Individuals who were partial responders at 0.1-3.0 mg/kg had clonal expansion that ranked among the lowest.

Produced via immunoSEQ multiplex PCR; TCRdb's table is partial and in-frame only. Of tens of thousands of clones in the sample, 65% to 80% were seen once. Per germline, CDR1 MRHNA and CDR2 SNTAGT. The CDR3 has 13 residues. Trimming left V 4 bases short and J 4 bases short, with 9 bases between. The material was CD4+ or CD8+ T cells sorted from blood, obtained in a trial of the OX40 agonist ivuxolimab. This sequence was found in an adult with an advanced solid tumor such as melanoma, head and neck, liver or kidney cancer. The rearrangement uses TRBV6-4 and TRBJ2-3; weak D call: TRBD2 (5 bases). CDR3 sequence: CASSARESDTQYF. The DNA of the CDR3 is TGTGCCAGCAGTGCGAGGGAGTCAGATACGCAGTATTTT.